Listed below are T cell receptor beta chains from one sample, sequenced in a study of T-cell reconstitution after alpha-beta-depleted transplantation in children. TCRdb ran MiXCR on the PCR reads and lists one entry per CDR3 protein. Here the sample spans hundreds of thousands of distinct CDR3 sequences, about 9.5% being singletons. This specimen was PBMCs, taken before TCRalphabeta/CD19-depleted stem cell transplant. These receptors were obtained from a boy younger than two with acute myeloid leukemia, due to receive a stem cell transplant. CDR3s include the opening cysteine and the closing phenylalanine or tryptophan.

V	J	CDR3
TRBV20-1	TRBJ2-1	CSASLRTSLNEQFF
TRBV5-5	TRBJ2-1	CASSFESGGPYNEQFF
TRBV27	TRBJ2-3	CASSLRASTDTQYF
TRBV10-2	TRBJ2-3	CASSESTRDRDYTDTQYF
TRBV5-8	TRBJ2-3	CASSFGTGPSTDTQYF
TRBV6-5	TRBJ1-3	CASSTARRGNTIYF
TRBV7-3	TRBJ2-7	CASSLGGDRAYEQYF
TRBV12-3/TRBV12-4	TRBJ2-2	CASRLAGYTGELFF
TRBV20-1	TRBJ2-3	CSAAVWTSGVTDTQYF
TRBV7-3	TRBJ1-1	CASFWGSEAFF
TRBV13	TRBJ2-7	CASSLGPGREYF
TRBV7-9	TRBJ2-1	CASRGLAGGLYNEQFF
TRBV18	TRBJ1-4	CASSPGRTNEKLFF
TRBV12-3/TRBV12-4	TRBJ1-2	CASSLPQGWGYTF
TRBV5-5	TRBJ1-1	CASSAQGTEAFF
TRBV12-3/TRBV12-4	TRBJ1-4	CASSRGLARATNEKLFF
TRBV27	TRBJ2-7	CASSLAGLSYEQYF
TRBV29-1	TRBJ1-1	CSVEQVSNTEAFF